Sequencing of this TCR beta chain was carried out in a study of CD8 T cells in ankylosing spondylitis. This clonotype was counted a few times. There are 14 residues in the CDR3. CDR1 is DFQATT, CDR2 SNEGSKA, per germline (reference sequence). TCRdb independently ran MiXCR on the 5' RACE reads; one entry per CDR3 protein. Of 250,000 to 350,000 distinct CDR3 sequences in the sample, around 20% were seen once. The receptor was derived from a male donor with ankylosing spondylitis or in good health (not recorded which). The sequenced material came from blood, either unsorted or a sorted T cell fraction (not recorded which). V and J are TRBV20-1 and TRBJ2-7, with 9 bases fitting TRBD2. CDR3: CSVRGPSGEYEQYV. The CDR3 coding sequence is TGCAGTGTTAGAGGGCCTAGCGGGGAATACGAGCAGTACGTC.